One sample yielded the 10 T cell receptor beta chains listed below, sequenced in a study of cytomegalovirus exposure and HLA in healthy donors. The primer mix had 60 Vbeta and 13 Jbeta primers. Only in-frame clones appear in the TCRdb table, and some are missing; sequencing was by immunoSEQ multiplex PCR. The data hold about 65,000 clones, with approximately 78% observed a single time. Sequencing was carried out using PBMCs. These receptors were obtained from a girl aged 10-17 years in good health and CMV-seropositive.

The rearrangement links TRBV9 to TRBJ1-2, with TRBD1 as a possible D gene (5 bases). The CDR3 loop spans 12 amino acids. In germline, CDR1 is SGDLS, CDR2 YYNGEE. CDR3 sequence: CVSAGGGYGYTF. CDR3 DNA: TGTGTCTCGGCGGGGGGTGGTTATGGCTACACCTTC.

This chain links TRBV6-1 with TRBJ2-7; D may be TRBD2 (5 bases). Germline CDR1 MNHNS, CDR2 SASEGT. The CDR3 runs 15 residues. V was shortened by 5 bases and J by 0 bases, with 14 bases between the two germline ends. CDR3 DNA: TGTGCCAGCAGTAAGGTTCTGGGGAGCTCCTACGAGCAGTACTTC. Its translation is CASSKVLGSSYEQYF.

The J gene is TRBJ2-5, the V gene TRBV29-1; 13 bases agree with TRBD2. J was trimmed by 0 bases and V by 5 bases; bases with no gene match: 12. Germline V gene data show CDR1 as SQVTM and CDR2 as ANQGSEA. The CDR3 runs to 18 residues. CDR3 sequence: CSVSRRLAGGPYQETQYF. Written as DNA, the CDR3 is TGCAGCGTTTCTCGGCGACTAGCGGGAGGACCGTACCAAGAGACCCAGTACTTC.

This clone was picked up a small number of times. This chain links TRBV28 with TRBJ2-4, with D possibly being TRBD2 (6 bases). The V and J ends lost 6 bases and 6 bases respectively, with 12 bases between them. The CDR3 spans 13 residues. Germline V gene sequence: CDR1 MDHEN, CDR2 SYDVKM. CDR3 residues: CASSPRGRNIQYF. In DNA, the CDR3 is TGTGCCAGCAGCCCGCGGGGCAGAAACATTCAGTACTTC.

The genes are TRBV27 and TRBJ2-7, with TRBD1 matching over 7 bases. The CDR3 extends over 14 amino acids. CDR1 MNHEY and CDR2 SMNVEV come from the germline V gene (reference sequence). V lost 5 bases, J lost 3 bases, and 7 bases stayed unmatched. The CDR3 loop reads CASSLRQGVYEQYF. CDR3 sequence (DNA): TGTGCCAGCAGTCTCAGACAGGGAGTCTACGAGCAGTACTTC.

The CDR3 nucleotides read TGTGCCAGCAGCCCGGGGACTAGCGGGACCCGCGGGGCGGATACGCAGTATTTT. Translated, it gives CASSPGTSGTRGADTQYF. The chain combines TRBV5-4 with TRBJ2-3; 13 nucleotides agree with TRBD2. This CDR3 has 18 residues. The V gene end was trimmed by 4 bases and the J gene end by 6 bases; junction bases not matched to a gene: 14. The germline V gene encodes CDR1 SGHNT and CDR2 YYREEE (reference sequence).

Here the CDR3 DNA reads TGTGCCAGCACCAGATCGGGGGACACTGAAGCTTTCTTT. The encoded protein is CASTRSGDTEAFF. This rearrangement joins TRBV18 to TRBJ1-1; a possible D gene is TRBD1 (5 bases). Per the germline V gene, CDR1 is KGHSH and CDR2 is LQKENI. CDR3 length: 13 amino acids. Deletions cut 8 bases from V and 3 bases from J, with 13 bases between.

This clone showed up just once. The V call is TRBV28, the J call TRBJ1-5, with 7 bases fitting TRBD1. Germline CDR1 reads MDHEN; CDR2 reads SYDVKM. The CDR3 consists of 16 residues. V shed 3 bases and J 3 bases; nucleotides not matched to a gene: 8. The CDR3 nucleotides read TGTGCCAGCAGTTTCGGGATCGGGACAGACAATCAGCCCCAGCATTTT. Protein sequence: CASSFGIGTDNQPQHF. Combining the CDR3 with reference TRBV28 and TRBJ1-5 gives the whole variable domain DVKVTQSSRYLVKRTGEKVFLECVQDMDHENMFWYRQDPGLGLRLIYFSYDVKMKEKGDIPEGYSVSREKKERFSLILESASTNQTSMYLCASSFGIGTDNQPQHFGDGTRLSIL.

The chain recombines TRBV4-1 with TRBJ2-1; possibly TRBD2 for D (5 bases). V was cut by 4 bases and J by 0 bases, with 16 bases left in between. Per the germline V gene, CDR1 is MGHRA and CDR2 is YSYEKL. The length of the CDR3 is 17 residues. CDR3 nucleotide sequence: TGCGCCAGCAGCCCGAGGAGGTCCCCGAGCTCCTACAATGAGCAGTTCTTC. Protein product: CASSPRRSPSSYNEQFF.

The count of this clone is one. CDR3 sequence (DNA): TGCGCCAGCAGCCAAGGAAGGGGGTTTCAGCCCCAGCATTTT. Translating it yields CASSQGRGFQPQHF. The genes are TRBV4-1 and TRBJ1-5; maybe TRBD1 (6 bases). The V gene lost 1 base and the J gene lost 6 bases, with 10 bases spanning the gap. Germline CDR1 reads MGHRA; CDR2 reads YSYEKL. The CDR3 is made up of 14 amino acids.